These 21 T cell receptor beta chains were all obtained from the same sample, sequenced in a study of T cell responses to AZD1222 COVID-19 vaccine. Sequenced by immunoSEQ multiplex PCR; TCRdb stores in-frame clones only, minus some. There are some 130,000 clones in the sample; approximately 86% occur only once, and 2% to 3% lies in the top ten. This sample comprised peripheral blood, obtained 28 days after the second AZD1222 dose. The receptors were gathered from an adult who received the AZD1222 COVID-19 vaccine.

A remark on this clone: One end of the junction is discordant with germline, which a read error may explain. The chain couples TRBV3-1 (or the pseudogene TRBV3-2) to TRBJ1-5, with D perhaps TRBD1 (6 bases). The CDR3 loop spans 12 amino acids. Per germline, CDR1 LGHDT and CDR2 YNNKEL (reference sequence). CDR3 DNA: TGTGCCAGCAGCCAAGGCGGGGGCCCTAATAGGTTT. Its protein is CASSQGGGPNRF.

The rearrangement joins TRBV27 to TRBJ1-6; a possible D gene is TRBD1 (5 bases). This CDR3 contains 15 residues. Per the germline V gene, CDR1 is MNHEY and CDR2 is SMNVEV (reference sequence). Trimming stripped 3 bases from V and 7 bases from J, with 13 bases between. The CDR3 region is CASSLRGRWNSPLHF. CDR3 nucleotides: TGTGCCAGCAGTTTGAGGGGAAGATGGAATTCACCCCTCCACTTT.

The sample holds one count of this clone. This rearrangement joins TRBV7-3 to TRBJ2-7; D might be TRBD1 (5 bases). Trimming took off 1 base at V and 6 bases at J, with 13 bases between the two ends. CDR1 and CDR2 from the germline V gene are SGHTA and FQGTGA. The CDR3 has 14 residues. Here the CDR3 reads CASSLMATASEQYF. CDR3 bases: TGTGCCAGCAGCTTAATGGCGACAGCCTCCGAGCAGTACTTC.

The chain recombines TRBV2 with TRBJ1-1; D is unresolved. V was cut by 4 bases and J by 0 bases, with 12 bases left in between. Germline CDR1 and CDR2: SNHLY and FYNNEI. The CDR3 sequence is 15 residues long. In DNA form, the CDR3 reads TGTGCCAGCAGTGTATCTGGGAACCTGAACACTGAAGCTTTCTTT. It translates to CASSVSGNLNTEAFF.

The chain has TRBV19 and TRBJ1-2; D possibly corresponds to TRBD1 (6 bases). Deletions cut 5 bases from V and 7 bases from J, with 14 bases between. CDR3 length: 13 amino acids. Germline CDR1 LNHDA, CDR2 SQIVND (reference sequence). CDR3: CASSRQASFGYTF. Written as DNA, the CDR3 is TGTGCCAGTAGTCGACAGGCCAGCTTTGGCTACACCTTC.

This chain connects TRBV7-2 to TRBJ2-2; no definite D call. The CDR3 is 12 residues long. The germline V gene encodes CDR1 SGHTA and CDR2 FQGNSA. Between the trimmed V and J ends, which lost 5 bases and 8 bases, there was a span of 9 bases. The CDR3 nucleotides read TGTGCCAGCAGCCCACCAAGGGGGGAGCTGTTTTTT. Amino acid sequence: CASSPPRGELFF.

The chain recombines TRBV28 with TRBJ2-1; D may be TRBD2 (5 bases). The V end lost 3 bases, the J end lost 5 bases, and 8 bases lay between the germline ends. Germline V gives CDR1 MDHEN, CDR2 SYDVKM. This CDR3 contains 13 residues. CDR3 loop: CASSFSGNNEQFF. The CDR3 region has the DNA TGTGCCAGCAGTTTTTCCGGGAACAATGAGCAGTTCTTC.

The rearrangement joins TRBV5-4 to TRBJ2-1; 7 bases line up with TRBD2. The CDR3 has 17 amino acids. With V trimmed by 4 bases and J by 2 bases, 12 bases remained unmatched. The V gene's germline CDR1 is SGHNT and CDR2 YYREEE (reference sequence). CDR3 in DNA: TGTGCCAGCAGCCGTATACCACGGGGGGTCGCCTACAATGAGCAGTTCTTC. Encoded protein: CASSRIPRGVAYNEQFF. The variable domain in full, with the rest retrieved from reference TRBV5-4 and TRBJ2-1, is ETGVTQSPTHLIKTRGQQVTLRCSSQSGHNTVSWYQQALGQGPQFIFQYYREEENGRGNFPPRFSGLQFPNYSSELNVNALELDDSALYLCASSRIPRGVAYNEQFFGPGTRLTVL.

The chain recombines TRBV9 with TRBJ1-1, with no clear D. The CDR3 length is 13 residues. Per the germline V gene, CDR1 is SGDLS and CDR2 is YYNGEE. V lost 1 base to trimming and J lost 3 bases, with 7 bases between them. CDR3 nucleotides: TGTGCCAGCAGCGTATACCCCGACACTGAAGCTTTCTTT. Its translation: CASSVYPDTEAFF.

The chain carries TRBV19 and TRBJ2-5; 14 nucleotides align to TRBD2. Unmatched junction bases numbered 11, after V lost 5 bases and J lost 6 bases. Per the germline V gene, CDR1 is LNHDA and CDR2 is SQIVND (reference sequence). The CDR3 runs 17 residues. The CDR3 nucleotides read TGTGCCAGTAGTTCCAGGACTAGCGGGGGGCTCCGGCAGACCCAGTACTTC. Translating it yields CASSSRTSGGLRQTQYF.

The CDR3 loop is CASSLTSGGASIYEQYF. CDR3 nucleotide sequence: TGCGCCAGCAGTTTGACTAGCGGGGGGGCTAGCATCTACGAGCAGTACTTC. This rearrangement joins TRBV5-1 to TRBJ2-7; 14 nucleotides line up with TRBD2. CDR3 length equals 17 residues. Germline CDR1 and CDR2: SGHRS and YFSETQ. The V and J ends lost 5 bases and 3 bases, in that order; junction bases with no gene match: 10.

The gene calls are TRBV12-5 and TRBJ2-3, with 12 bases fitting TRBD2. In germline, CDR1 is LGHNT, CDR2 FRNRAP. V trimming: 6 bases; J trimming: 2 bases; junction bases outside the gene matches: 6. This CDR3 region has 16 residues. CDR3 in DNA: TGTGCTAGTGGGACGGGACTAGCGGGCAACACAGATACGCAGTATTTT. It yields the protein CASGTGLAGNTDTQYF.

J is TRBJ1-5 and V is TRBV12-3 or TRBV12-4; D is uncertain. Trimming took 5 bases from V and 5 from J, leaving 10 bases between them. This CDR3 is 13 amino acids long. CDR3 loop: CASSPDGYQPQHF. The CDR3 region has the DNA TGTGCCAGCAGTCCAGACGGGTATCAGCCCCAGCATTTT.

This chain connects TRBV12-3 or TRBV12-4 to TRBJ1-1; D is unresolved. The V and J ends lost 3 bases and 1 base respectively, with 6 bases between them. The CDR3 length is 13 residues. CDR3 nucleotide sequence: TGTGCCAGCAGTTTTTTCGAGAACACTGAAGCTTTCTTT. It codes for CASSFFENTEAFF.

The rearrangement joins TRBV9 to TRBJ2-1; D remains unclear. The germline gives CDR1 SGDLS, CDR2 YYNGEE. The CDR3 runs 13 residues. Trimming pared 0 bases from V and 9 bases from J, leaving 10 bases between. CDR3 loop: CASSVDMRGEQFF. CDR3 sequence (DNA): TGTGCCAGCAGCGTAGATATGAGAGGTGAGCAGTTCTTC.

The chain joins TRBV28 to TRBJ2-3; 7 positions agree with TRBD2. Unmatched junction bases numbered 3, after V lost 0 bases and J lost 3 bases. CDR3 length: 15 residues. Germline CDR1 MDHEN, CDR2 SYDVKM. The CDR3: CASSLWRGWTDTQYF. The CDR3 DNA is TGTGCCAGCAGTTTATGGCGGGGGTGGACAGATACGCAGTATTTT.

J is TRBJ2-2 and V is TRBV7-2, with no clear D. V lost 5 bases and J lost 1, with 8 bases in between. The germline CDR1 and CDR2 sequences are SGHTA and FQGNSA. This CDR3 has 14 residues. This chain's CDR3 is CASSPHGNTGELFF. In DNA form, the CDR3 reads TGTGCCAGCAGCCCCCACGGGAACACCGGGGAGCTGTTTTTT.

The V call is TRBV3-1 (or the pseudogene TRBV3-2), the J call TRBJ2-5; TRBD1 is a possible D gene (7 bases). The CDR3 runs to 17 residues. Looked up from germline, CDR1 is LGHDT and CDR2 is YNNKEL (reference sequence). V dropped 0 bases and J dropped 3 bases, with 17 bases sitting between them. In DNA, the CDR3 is TGTGCCAGCAGCCAAGATCGGGGGCAGGGGGAAAAAGAGACCCAGTACTTC. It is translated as CASSQDRGQGEKETQYF.

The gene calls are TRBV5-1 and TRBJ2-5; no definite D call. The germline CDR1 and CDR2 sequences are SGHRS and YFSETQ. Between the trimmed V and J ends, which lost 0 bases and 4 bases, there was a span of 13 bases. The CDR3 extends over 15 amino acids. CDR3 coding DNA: TGCGCCAGCAGCTTGGAGATACTGAAATCAGAGACCCAGTACTTC. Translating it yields CASSLEILKSETQYF.

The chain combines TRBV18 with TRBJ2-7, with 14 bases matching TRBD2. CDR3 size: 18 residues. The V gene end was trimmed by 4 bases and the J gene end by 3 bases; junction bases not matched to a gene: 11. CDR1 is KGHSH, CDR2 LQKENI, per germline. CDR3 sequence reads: CASSRSAPGLAGGYEQYF. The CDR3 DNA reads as TGTGCCAGCTCACGATCCGCCCCCGGACTAGCGGGGGGCTACGAGCAGTACTTC. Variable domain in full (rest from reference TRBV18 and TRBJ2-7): NAGVMQNPRHLVRRRGQEARLRCSPMKGHSHVYWYRQLPEEGLKFMVYLQKENIIDESGMPKERFSAEFPKEGPSILRIQQVVRGDSAAYFCASSRSAPGLAGGYEQYFGPGTRLTVT.

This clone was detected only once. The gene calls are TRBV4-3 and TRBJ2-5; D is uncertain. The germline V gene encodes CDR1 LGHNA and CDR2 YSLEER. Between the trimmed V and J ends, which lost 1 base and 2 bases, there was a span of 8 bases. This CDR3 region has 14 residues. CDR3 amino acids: CASSQVSDQETQYF. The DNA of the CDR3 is TGCGCCAGCAGCCAAGTTTCGGATCAAGAGACCCAGTACTTC.